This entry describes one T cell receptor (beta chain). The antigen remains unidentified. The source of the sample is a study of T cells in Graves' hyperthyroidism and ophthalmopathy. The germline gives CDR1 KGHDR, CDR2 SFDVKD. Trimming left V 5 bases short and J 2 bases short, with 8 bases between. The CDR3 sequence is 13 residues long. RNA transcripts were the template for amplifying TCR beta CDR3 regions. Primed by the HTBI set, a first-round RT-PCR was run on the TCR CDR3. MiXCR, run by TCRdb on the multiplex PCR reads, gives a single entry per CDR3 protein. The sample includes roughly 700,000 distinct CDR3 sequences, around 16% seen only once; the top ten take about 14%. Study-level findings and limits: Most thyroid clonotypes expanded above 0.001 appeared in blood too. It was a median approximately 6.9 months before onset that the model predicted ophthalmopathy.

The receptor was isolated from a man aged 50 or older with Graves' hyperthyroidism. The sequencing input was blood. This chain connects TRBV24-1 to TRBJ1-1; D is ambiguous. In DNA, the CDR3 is TGTGCCACCAGTGCCCCTCCAAACACTGAAGCTTTCTTT. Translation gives CATSAPPNTEAFF.